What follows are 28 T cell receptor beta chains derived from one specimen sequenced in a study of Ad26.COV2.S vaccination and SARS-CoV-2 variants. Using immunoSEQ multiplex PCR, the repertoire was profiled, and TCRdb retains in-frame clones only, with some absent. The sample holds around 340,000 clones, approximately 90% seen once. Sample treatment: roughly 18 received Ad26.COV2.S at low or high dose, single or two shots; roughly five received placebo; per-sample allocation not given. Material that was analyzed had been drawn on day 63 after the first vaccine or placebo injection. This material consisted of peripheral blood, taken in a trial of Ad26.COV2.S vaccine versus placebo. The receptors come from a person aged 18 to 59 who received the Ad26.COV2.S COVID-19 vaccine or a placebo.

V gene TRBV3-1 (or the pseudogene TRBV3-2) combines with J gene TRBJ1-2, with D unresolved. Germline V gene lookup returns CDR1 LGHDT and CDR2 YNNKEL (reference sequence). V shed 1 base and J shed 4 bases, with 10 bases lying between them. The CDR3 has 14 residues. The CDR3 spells CASSQGRETYGYTF. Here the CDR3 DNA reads TGTGCCAGCAGCCAAGGAAGGGAGACCTATGGCTACACCTTC.

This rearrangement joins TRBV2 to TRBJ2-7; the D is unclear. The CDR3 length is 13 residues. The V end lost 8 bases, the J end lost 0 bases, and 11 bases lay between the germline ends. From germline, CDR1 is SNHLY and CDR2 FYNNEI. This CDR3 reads CASFGRSSYEQYF. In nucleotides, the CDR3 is TGTGCCAGCTTCGGTCGCAGCTCCTACGAGCAGTACTTC.

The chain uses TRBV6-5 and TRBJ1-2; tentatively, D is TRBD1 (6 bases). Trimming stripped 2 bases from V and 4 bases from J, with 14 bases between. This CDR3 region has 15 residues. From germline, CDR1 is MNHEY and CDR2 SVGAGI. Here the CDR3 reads CASSYGPGEAYGYTF. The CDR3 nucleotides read TGTGCCAGCAGTTACGGGCCAGGGGAGGCCTATGGCTACACCTTC.

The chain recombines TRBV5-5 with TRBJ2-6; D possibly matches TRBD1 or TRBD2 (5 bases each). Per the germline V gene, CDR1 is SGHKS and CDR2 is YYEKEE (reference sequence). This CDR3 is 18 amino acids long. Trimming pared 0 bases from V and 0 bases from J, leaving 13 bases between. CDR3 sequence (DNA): TGTGCCAGCAGCTTGGGTGGGGACCTCTCCTCTGGGGCCAACGTCCTGACTTTC. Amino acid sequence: CASSLGGDLSSGANVLTF.

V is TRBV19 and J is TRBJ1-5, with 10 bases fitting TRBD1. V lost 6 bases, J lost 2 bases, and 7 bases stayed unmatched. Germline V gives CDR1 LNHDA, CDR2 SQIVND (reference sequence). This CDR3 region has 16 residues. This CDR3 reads CASRRQGASRNQPQHF. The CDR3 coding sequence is TGTGCCAGTAGGAGACAGGGGGCTAGTCGCAATCAGCCCCAGCATTTT.

DNA for the CDR3: TGTGCCACCAGTGGACAGGGCGCGATCCCTGGCAATCAGCCCCAGCATTTT. It encodes CATSGQGAIPGNQPQHF. The rearrangement uses TRBV24-1 and TRBJ1-5; 7 nucleotides match TRBD1. This CDR3 is 17 amino acids long. Germline V gene sequence: CDR1 KGHDR, CDR2 SFDVKD. V was pared by 5 bases and J by 2 bases, with 11 bases of the junction left unmatched.

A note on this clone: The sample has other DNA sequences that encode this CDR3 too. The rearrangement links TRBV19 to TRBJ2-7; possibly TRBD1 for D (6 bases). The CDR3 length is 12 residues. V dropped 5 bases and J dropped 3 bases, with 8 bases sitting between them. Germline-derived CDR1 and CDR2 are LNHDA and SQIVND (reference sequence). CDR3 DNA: TGTGCCAGTAGTGGGGGCAGCTACGAGCAGTACTTC. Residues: CASSGGSYEQYF. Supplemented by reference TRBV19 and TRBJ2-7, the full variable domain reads DGGITQSPKYLFRKEGQNVTLSCEQNLNHDAMYWYRQDPGQGLRLIYYSQIVNDFQKGDIAEGYSVSREKKESFPLTVTSAQKNPTAFYLCASSGGSYEQYFGPGTRLTVT.

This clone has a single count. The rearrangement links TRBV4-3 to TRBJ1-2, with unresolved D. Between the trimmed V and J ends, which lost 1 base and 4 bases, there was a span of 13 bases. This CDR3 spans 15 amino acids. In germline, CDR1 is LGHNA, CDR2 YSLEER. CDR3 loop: CASSQAAGLGYGYTF. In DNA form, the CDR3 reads TGCGCCAGCAGCCAAGCTGCCGGACTCGGCTATGGCTACACCTTC.

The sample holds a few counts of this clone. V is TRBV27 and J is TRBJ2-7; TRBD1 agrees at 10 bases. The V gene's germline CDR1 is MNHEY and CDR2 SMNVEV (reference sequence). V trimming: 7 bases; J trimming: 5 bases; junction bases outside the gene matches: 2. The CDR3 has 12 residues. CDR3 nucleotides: TGTGCCAGCATCGGGACAGGGGACGAGCAGTACTTC. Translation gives CASIGTGDEQYF.

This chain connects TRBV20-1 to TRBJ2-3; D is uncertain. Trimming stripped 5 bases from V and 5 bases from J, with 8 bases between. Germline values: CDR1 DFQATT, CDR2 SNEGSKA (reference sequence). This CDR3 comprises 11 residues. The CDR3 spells CSAALVDTQYF. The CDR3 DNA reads TGCAGTGCTGCGCTAGTAGATACGCAGTATTTT.

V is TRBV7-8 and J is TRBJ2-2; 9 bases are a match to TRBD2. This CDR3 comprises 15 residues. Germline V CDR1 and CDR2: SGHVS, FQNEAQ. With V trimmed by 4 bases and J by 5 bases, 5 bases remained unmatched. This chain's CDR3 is CASSYSGSGTGELFF. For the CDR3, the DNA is TGTGCCAGCAGCTATAGCGGGAGTGGAACCGGGGAGCTGTTTTTT.

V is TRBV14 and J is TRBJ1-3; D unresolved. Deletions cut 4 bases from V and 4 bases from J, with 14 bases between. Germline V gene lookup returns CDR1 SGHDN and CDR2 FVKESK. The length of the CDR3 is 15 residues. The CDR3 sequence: CASSRSEASGNTIYF. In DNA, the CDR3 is TGTGCCAGCAGCCGCAGTGAGGCTTCCGGAAACACCATATATTTT.

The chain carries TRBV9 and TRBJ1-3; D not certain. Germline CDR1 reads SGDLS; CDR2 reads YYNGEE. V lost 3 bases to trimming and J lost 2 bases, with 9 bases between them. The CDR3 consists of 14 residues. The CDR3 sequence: CASSAQTAGNTIYF. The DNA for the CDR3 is TGTGCCAGCAGCGCCCAGACTGCTGGAAACACCATATATTTT.

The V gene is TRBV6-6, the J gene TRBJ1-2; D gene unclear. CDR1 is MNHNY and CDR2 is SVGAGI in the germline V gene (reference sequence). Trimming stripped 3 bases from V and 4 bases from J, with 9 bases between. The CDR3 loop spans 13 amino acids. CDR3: CASSYSERYGYTF. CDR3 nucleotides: TGTGCCAGCAGTTATTCAGAGCGCTATGGCTACACCTTC.

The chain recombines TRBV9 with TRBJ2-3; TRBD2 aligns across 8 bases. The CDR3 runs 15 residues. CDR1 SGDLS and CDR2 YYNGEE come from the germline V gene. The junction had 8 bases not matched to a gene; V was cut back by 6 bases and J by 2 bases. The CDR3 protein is CASTARGGTTDTQYF. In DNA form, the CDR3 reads TGTGCCAGCACGGCCCGGGGGGGGACCACAGATACGCAGTATTTT.

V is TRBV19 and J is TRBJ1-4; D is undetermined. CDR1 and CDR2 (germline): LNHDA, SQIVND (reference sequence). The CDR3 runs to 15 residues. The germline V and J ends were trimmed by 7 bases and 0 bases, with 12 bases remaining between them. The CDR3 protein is CASTYGGATNEKLFF. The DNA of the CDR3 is TGTGCCAGTACCTACGGCGGGGCAACTAATGAAAAACTGTTTTTT.

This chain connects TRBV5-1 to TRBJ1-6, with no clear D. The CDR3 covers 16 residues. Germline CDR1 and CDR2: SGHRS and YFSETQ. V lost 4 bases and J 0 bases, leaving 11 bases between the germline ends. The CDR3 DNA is TGCGCCAGCAGCCCGGACCGGAGCTCCTATAATTCACCCCTCCACTTT. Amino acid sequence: CASSPDRSSYNSPLHF.

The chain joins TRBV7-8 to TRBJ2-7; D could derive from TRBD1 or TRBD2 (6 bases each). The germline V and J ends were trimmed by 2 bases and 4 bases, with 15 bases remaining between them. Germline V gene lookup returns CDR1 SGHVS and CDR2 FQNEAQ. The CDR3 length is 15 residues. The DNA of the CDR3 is TGTGCCAGCAGCTTATTGGTTGGAGGGGGGTACGAGCAGTACTTC. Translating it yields CASSLLVGGGYEQYF.

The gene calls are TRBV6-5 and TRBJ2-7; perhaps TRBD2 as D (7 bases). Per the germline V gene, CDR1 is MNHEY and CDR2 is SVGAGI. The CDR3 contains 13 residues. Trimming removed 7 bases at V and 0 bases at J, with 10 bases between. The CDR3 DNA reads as TGTGCCAGCAATGCGGGGGCCTCCTACGAGCAGTACTTC. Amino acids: CASNAGASYEQYF.

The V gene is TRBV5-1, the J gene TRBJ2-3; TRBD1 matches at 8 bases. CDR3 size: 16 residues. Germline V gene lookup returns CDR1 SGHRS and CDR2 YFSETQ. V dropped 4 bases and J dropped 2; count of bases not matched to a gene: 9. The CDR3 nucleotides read TGCGCCAGCAGCCCTTGGGACAGGCCAGACACAGATACGCAGTATTTT. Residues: CASSPWDRPDTDTQYF.

The CDR3 DNA is TGTGCCAGCCTTTCCCCACAAGTAGCCCGCAATCAGCCCCAGCATTTT. It yields the protein CASLSPQVARNQPQHF. The rearrangement links TRBV28 to TRBJ1-5; D uncertain. The germline CDR1 and CDR2 sequences are MDHEN and SYDVKM. CDR3 size: 16 residues. With 8 bases removed from V and 2 bases from J, the gap between germline ends came to 19 bases.

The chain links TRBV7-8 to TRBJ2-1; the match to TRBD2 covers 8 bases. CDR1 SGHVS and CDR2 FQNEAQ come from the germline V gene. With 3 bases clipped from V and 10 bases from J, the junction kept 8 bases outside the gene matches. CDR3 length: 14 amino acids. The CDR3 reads CASSFEGLGREQFF. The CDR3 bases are TGTGCCAGCAGCTTCGAGGGACTAGGGCGGGAGCAGTTCTTC.

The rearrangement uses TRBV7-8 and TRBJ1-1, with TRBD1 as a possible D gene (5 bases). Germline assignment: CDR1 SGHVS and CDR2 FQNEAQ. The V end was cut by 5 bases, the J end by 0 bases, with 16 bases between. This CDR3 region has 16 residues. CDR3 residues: CASSRVAGPLNTEAFF. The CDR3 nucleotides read TGTGCCAGCAGCCGAGTGGCAGGGCCCTTGAACACTGAAGCTTTCTTT.

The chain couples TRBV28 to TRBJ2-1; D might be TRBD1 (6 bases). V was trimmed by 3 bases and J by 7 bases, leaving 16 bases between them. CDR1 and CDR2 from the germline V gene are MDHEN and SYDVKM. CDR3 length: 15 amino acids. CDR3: CASSFLDSFKNEQFF. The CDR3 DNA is TGTGCCAGCAGTTTCTTGGACAGTTTTAAGAATGAGCAGTTCTTC.

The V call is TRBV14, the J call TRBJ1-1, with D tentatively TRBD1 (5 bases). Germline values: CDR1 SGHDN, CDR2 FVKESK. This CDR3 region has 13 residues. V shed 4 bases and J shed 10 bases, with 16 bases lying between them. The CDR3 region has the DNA TGTGCCAGCAGCCGCGATCTTCAGGGCGCAGCTTTCTTT. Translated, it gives CASSRDLQGAAFF.

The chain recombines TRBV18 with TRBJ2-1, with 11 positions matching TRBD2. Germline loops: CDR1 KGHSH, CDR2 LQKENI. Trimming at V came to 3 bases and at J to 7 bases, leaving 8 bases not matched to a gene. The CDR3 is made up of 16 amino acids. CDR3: CASSPRRLAGHNEQFF. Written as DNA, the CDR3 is TGTGCCAGCTCACCCAGGCGACTAGCGGGGCATAATGAGCAGTTCTTC.

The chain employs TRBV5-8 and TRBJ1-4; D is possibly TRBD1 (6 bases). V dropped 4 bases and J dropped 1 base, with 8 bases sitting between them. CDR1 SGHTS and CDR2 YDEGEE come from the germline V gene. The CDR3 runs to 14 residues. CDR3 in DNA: TGTGCCAGCAGCGCAGGGGAAACTAATGAAAAACTGTTTTTT. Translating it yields CASSAGETNEKLFF. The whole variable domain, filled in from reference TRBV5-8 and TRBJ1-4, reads EAGVTQSPTHLIKTRGQQATLRCSPISGHTSVYWYQQALGLGLQFLLWYDEGEERNRGNFPPRFSGRQFPNYSSELNVNALELEDSALYLCASSAGETNEKLFFGSGTQLSVL.

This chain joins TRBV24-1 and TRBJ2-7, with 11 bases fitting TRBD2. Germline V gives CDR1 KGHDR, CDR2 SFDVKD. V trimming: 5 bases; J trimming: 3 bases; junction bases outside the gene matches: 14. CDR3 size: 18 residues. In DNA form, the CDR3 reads TGTGCCACCAGTGGAGTAGCGGGAGGGGGGAACTGGATCTACGAGCAGTACTTC. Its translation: CATSGVAGGGNWIYEQYF.